Listed below are T cell receptor beta chains from one sample, sequenced in a study of cytomegalovirus exposure and HLA in healthy donors. Profiled with immunoSEQ multiplex PCR; TCRdb holds only in-frame clones, not every one. This table has 130,000 or so clones, around 77% appearing once. Sequencing was performed on PBMCs. The receptors derive from a male donor in good health and CMV-seropositive. The CDR3 runs from the conserved cysteine through the conserved F or W. The D gene is left open where the match is weak. Clone size is given for some rows only: seen once, a few or many times, or a class if the clone is expanded.

D: .
J: TRBJ2-1
V: TRBV4-1
size: .
DNA: TGCGCCAGCAGCCAAGACCCCGGGAATGAGCAGTTCTTC
CDR3: CASSQDPGNEQFF

D: .
J: TRBJ2-3
V: TRBV5-1
size: .
DNA: TGCGCCAGCAGCTTGGTGGGCAGGGGCACAGATACGCAGTATTTT
CDR3: CASSLVGRGTDTQYF

D: TRBD1
J: TRBJ2-7
V: TRBV6-1
size: once
DNA: TGTGCCAGCAAGCTGGGACAGGGTAGCCACGAGCAGTACTTC
CDR3: CASKLGQGSHEQYF

D: .
J: TRBJ2-5
V: TRBV5-1
size: .
DNA: TGCGCCAGCACAGATTCCCAAGAGACCCAGTACTTC
CDR3: CASTDSQETQYF

D: .
J: TRBJ2-7
V: TRBV27
size: once
DNA: TGTGCCAGCAGTCCCACATCCTTACCAGGGGACGAGCAGTACTTC
CDR3: CASSPTSLPGDEQYF

D: .
J: TRBJ2-5
V: TRBV30
size: .
DNA: TGTGCCTGGAGTGTACGAGGGGAGACCCAGTACTTC
CDR3: CAWSVRGETQYF

D: .
J: TRBJ2-7
V: TRBV30
size: .
DNA: TGTGCCTGGAGTGTTTGGGGCGCGGGGCCCCTGGTCGAGCAGTACTTC
CDR3: CAWSVWGAGPLVEQYF

D: .
J: TRBJ2-2
V: TRBV19
size: .
DNA: TGTGCCAGTAGTATGAGCGGGCTATCGAACACCGGGGAGCTGTTTTTT
CDR3: CASSMSGLSNTGELFF

D: .
J: TRBJ1-6
V: TRBV7-9
size: .
DNA: TGTGCCAGCAGACCACGTGAGGGTTGGAATTCACCCCTCCACTTT
CDR3: CASRPREGWNSPLHF

D: .
J: TRBJ1-1
V: TRBV2
size: .
DNA: TGTGCCAGCAGTACTGGGGAGGACACTGAAGCTTTCTTT
CDR3: CASSTGEDTEAFF

D: .
J: TRBJ1-2
V: TRBV2
size: .
DNA: TGTGCCAGCACCAAGGGAAACAGGGAAAGCGATGGCTACACCTTC
CDR3: CASTKGNRESDGYTF

D: .
J: TRBJ2-6
V: TRBV5-1
size: .
DNA: TGCGCCAGCAGGCAAGGGGATGGGGCCAACGTCCTGACTTTC
CDR3: CASRQGDGANVLTF

D: .
J: TRBJ2-1
V: TRBV6-1
size: .
DNA: TGTGCCAGCACTCAGCAGGGTCAGGCTCAGCAGTTCTTC
CDR3: CASTQQGQAQQFF

D: TRBD1
J: TRBJ1-5
V: TRBV18
size: few
DNA: TGTGCCAGCTCACCCCAGGACAGGGATCAGCCCCAGCATTTT
CDR3: CASSPQDRDQPQHF

D: TRBD1
J: TRBJ1-6
V: TRBV5-1
size: .
DNA: TGCGCCAGCAGCCAGGGACAGGGGGCGAGTAATTCACCCCTCCACTTT
CDR3: CASSQGQGASNSPLHF

D: TRBD1
J: TRBJ2-5
V: TRBV9
size: .
DNA: TGTGCCAGCAGCGTAGATCCCCCAGGGGGTAAATCGGAGACCCAGTACTTC
CDR3: CASSVDPPGGKSETQYF